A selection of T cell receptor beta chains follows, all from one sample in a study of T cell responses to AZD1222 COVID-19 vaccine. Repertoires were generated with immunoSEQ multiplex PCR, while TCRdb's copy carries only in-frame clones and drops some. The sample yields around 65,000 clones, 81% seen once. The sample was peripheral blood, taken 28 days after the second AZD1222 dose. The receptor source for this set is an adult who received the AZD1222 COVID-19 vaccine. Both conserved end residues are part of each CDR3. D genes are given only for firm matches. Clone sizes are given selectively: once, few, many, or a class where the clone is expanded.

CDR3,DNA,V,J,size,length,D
CAWSQFAAAVYYEQYF,TGTGCCTGGAGCCAGTTCGCGGCAGCGGTCTACTACGAGCAGTACTTC,TRBV30,TRBJ2-7,.,16,.
CASSRPGSYGYTF,TGTGCCAGCAGCCGTCCTGGGTCCTATGGCTACACCTTC,TRBV7-9,TRBJ1-2,.,13,.
CASSLDGSSGANVLTF,TGCGCCAGCAGCTTGGATGGGTCCTCTGGGGCCAACGTCCTGACTTTC,TRBV5-1,TRBJ2-6,.,16,.
CASSQENPGQGTDTQYF,TGTGCCAGCAGCCAAGAAAACCCCGGGCAGGGAACAGATACGCAGTATTTT,TRBV4-2,TRBJ2-3,few,17,.
CASSTFDWVRLHPEQYF,TGTGCCAGCAGTACCTTTGACTGGGTTCGATTGCACCCCGAGCAGTACTTC,TRBV28,TRBJ2-7,.,17,.
CASSLWGHSNTEAFF,TGTGCCAGCAGTTTATGGGGACACTCGAACACTGAAGCTTTCTTT,TRBV27,TRBJ1-1,.,15,.
CASSYGTSAYSYNEQFF,TGTGCCAGCAGTTACGGGACTAGCGCTTACTCCTACAATGAGCAGTTCTTC,TRBV6-2/TRBV6-3,TRBJ2-1,.,17,TRBD2
CASSQGAGRIKPQHF,TGTGCCAGCAGCCAAGGGGCAGGGAGGATCAAGCCCCAGCATTTT,TRBV3-1/TRBV3-2,TRBJ1-5,.,15,.
CASSPGQLRGGYTF,TGTGCCAGCAGCCCGGGACAGCTACGCGGAGGCTACACCTTC,TRBV7-2,TRBJ1-2,.,14,TRBD1
CASSQGLADYTGELFF,TGTGCCAGCAGCCAAGGGCTAGCGGATTACACCGGGGAGCTGTTTTTT,TRBV3-1/TRBV3-2,TRBJ2-2,few,16,TRBD2
CASSLTLKAVDKSF,TGTGCCAGCAGCTTAACCCTTAAGGCCGTCGACAAGAGCTTT,TRBV7-9,TRBJ1-1,.,14,.
CAWSVLQGYGEQFF,TGTGCCTGGAGTGTACTTCAGGGGTACGGTGAGCAGTTCTTC,TRBV30,TRBJ2-1,.,14,.
CASILAGEVYF,TGTGCCAGCATCCTTGCGGGGGAGGTATATTTT,TRBV6-5,TRBJ1-3,.,11,.
CASSWGLAGRDEQYF,TGCGCCAGCAGCTGGGGACTAGCGGGACGTGACGAGCAGTACTTC,TRBV5-1,TRBJ2-7,.,15,TRBD2
CSVSWDSYTEAFF,TGCAGCGTTAGCTGGGACAGTTACACTGAAGCTTTCTTT,TRBV29-1,TRBJ1-1,.,13,TRBD1
CASSFGGPGPGYTF,TGTGCCAGCAGTTTTGGGGGCCCGGGCCCTGGCTACACCTTC,TRBV27,TRBJ1-2,.,14,.
CASSLGGRVSGELFF,TGCGCCAGCAGCTTGGGCGGGAGAGTATCCGGGGAGCTGTTTTTT,TRBV5-1,TRBJ2-2,.,15,TRBD2
CASEGTYEQYF,TGTGCATCAGAGGGAACCTACGAGCAGTACTTC,TRBV30,TRBJ2-7,.,11,.
CASSLGDRVSEEQYF,TGTGCCAGCAGCCTCGGGGACAGGGTGTCGGAGGAGCAGTACTTC,TRBV11-2,TRBJ2-7,.,15,TRBD1
CASSPSVRNTEAFF,TGTGCCAGCAGCCCCTCTGTGAGGAACACTGAAGCTTTCTTT,TRBV7-9,TRBJ1-1,.,14,.
CASSYSRPYSGNTIYF,TGTGCCAGCAGTTACTCAAGGCCCTACTCTGGAAACACCATATATTTT,TRBV6-5,TRBJ1-3,.,16,.
CASGHVNQPQHF,TGTGCCAGCGGACACGTCAATCAGCCCCAGCATTTT,TRBV7-9,TRBJ1-5,.,12,.
CASSVRTSGISVRDTQYF,TGTGCCAGCAGCGTGCGGACTAGCGGGATTTCAGTAAGGGATACGCAGTATTTT,TRBV9,TRBJ2-3,.,18,TRBD2
CASSTSGTRYF,TGTGCCAGCAGTACATCCGGGACTAGGTACTTC,TRBV25-1,TRBJ2-7,.,11,TRBD2
CASSLTSAAQEQFF,TGTGCCAGCAGCTTGACTAGCGCCGCCCAAGAGCAGTTCTTC,TRBV5-4,TRBJ2-1,.,14,TRBD2
CASSPPSLAGNEQFF,TGTGCCAGCTCACCACCCTCACTAGCTGGGAATGAGCAGTTCTTC,TRBV18,TRBJ2-1,once,15,.
CASSFRGGYTF,TGTGCCAGCAGCTTCAGGGGTGGCTACACCTTC,TRBV11-2,TRBJ1-2,few,11,.
CASSRGTSGRETQYF,TGTGCCAGCAGCCGCGGGACTAGCGGGAGAGAGACCCAGTACTTC,TRBV6-2/TRBV6-3,TRBJ2-5,.,15,TRBD2
CASSPQGTNEKLFF,TGTGCCAGCTCCCCTCAGGGAACTAATGAAAAACTGTTTTTT,TRBV18,TRBJ1-4,few,14,.
CATSPSDRGSEQYF,TGTGCCACCAGCCCATCCGACAGGGGTAGCGAGCAGTACTTC,TRBV24-1,TRBJ2-7,.,14,TRBD1
CASSLYGTGGSYEQYF,TGTGCCAGCAGCTTATATGGGACAGGGGGCTCCTACGAGCAGTACTTC,TRBV7-2,TRBJ2-7,.,16,TRBD1
CASSIKSGSYEQYF,TGTGCCAGTAGTATAAAATCCGGGAGCTACGAGCAGTACTTC,TRBV19,TRBJ2-7,.,14,.
CASSPDGTLSGELFF,TGTGCCAGCAGCCCTGACGGGACGCTCTCCGGGGAGCTGTTTTTT,TRBV5-5,TRBJ2-2,.,15,.
CASSLNPVGTEAFF,TGTGCCAGCAGCTTAAATCCGGTGGGCACTGAAGCTTTCTTT,TRBV7-9,TRBJ1-1,few,14,.
CASSLQGLNQPQHF,TGTGCCAGCAGCTTACAGGGTTTAAATCAGCCCCAGCATTTT,TRBV13,TRBJ1-5,.,14,.
CSASTGFGTEAFF,TGCAGTGCTAGTACGGGGTTCGGCACTGAAGCTTTCTTT,TRBV20-1,TRBJ1-1,.,13,.
CASSGGGPEQYF,TGTGCCAGCAGCGGTGGAGGGCCCGAGCAGTACTTC,TRBV5-4,TRBJ2-7,.,12,.
CASSWGLLEGGEQFF,TGCGCCAGCAGCTGGGGACTACTAGAGGGTGGTGAGCAGTTCTTC,TRBV5-1,TRBJ2-1,once,15,TRBD2
CASSPHGGETQYF,TGTGCCAGCAGCCCACATGGGGGAGAGACCCAGTACTTC,TRBV14,TRBJ2-5,.,13,.
CAIRGTSGRGQETQYF,TGTGCCATCAGGGGGACTAGCGGGAGGGGTCAAGAGACCCAGTACTTC,TRBV10-3,TRBJ2-5,.,16,TRBD2
CATSDPLAGGNNEQFF,TGTGCCACCAGTGATCCGCTAGCGGGAGGAAACAATGAGCAGTTCTTC,TRBV24-1,TRBJ2-1,.,16,TRBD2